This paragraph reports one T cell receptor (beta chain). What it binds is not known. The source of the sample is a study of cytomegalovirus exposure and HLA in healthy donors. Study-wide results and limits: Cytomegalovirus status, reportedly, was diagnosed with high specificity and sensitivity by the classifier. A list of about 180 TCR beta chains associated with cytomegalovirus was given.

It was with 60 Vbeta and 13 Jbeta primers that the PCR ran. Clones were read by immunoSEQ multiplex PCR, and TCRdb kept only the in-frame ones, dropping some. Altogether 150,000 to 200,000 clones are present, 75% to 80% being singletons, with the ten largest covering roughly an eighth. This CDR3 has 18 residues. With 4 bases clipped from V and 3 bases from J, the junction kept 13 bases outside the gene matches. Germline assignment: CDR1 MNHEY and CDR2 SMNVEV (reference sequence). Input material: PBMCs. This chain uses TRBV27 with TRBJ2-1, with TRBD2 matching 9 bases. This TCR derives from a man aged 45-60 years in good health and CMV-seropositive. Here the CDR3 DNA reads TGTGCCAGCAGTTCCGGACGAATTCTAGCGGGGAACTACAATGAGCAGTTCTTC. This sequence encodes CASSSGRILAGNYNEQFF.